This T cell receptor (beta chain) was sequenced for a study of identical twins. All of the donors were Caucasians in good health. General study results and limits: Within monozygotic twins, out-of-frame TCR alpha sharing was underestimated by the models. The same donors were not followed; conclusions instead depended on cross-sectional statistical analysis. Insertions were fewer in abundant cord blood beta clonotypes, whereas memory repertoires showed none of this pattern.

This CDR3 is built from 15 residues. V shed 7 bases, J shed 2 bases, and the junction held 7 bases outside the gene matches. CDR1 and CDR2 from the germline V gene are SNHLY and FYNNEI. TCRdb independently ran MiXCR on the 5' RACE reads; one entry per CDR3 protein. The sample consists of hundreds of thousands of distinct CDR3 sequences, roughly 7% of them appearing once. This clonotype was detected only a few times. Antigen: not known. The data were also submitted as part of a second study, on yellow fever vaccine responses in identical twins.

The specimen was memory (CD45RO+) T cells sorted from blood. The chain joins TRBV2 to TRBJ2-3, with 9 bases matching TRBD2. The clonotype originates from a woman between 18 and 30 years old in good health. The CDR3 coding sequence is TGTGCCAGCATAAGCAGCGGGGGGCCCACAGATACGCAGTATTTT. Its translation is CASISSGGPTDTQYF.